A selection of T cell receptor beta chains follows, all from one sample in a study of shared clonotypes between healthy human individuals. Method: immunoSEQ multiplex PCR; TCRdb's copy keeps in-frame clones and lacks some. Of about 2 million clones in the sample, over 85% are singletons; the top ten hold approximately 1.2%. The sequenced material came from naive CD8+ T cells sorted from blood. These receptors all stem from a young man in good health. CDR3s include the opening cysteine and the closing phenylalanine or tryptophan. Each record gives: D gene, clone size, J gene, V gene, CDR3 protein, CDR3 DNA. D genes are given only for firm matches. Some rows mark clone size as missing; the rest say once, few, many or name a class of expanded clone.

d_gene: TRBD2; abundance: .; j_gene: TRBJ2-4; v_gene: TRBV5-6; CDR3aa: CASSLWGGGQNIQYF; CDR3nt: TGTGCCAGCAGCTTGTGGGGCGGGGGGCAAAACATTCAGTACTTC
d_gene: .; abundance: .; j_gene: TRBJ1-5; v_gene: TRBV4-1; CDR3aa: CASSQGSTGILPQHF; CDR3nt: TGCGCCAGCAGCCAAGGATCGACAGGAATATTACCCCAGCATTTT
d_gene: .; abundance: .; j_gene: TRBJ2-7; v_gene: TRBV18; CDR3aa: CASSPQSTLYEQYF; CDR3nt: TGTGCCAGCTCACCACAGTCGACCCTCTACGAGCAGTACTTC
d_gene: .; abundance: .; j_gene: TRBJ2-7; v_gene: TRBV11-3; CDR3aa: CASSLGGEAYEQYF; CDR3nt: TGTGCCAGCAGCTTAGGCGGGGAGGCCTACGAGCAGTACTTC
d_gene: .; abundance: .; j_gene: TRBJ2-1; v_gene: TRBV18; CDR3aa: CASSPDRDLYNEQFF; CDR3nt: TGTGCCAGCTCCCCCGACAGAGATTTATACAATGAGCAGTTCTTC
d_gene: .; abundance: .; j_gene: TRBJ2-1; v_gene: TRBV7-2; CDR3aa: CASNPYNLGDEQFF; CDR3nt: TGTGCCAGCAACCCATACAATCTCGGGGATGAGCAGTTCTTC
d_gene: TRBD1; abundance: .; j_gene: TRBJ2-5; v_gene: TRBV7-6; CDR3aa: CASSSTGGGETQYF; CDR3nt: TGTGCCAGCAGCTCAACAGGGGGCGGAGAGACCCAGTACTTC
d_gene: .; abundance: once; j_gene: TRBJ2-5; v_gene: TRBV5-4; CDR3aa: CASSLGRSLQETQYF; CDR3nt: TGTGCCAGCAGCTTGGGGAGGAGCCTACAAGAGACCCAGTACTTC
d_gene: .; abundance: .; j_gene: TRBJ1-1; v_gene: TRBV30; CDR3aa: CAWSVWGTEAFF; CDR3nt: TGTGCCTGGAGTGTTTGGGGCACTGAAGCTTTCTTT
d_gene: .; abundance: once; j_gene: TRBJ2-2; v_gene: TRBV5-4; CDR3aa: CASSLVPGLSGELFF; CDR3nt: TGTGCCAGCAGCTTGGTGCCAGGGTTATCCGGGGAGCTGTTTTTT
d_gene: TRBD2; abundance: .; j_gene: TRBJ2-1; v_gene: TRBV19; CDR3aa: CASSIDPSGSYNEQFF; CDR3nt: TGTGCCAGTAGTATAGATCCTAGCGGGAGCTACAATGAGCAGTTCTTC
d_gene: .; abundance: .; j_gene: TRBJ1-1; v_gene: TRBV6-5; CDR3aa: CASRDWGIDTEAFF; CDR3nt: TGTGCCAGCAGGGACTGGGGGATCGACACTGAAGCTTTCTTT
d_gene: TRBD1; abundance: .; j_gene: TRBJ1-5; v_gene: TRBV7-8; CDR3aa: CASSPISDREFNQPQHF; CDR3nt: TGTGCCAGCAGCCCTATTTCGGACAGGGAATTCAATCAGCCCCAGCATTTT
d_gene: .; abundance: once; j_gene: TRBJ1-2; v_gene: TRBV2; CDR3aa: CASSEEFLSDGYTF; CDR3nt: TGTGCCAGCAGTGAAGAGTTCCTGAGCGATGGCTACACCTTC
d_gene: TRBD1; abundance: .; j_gene: TRBJ1-2; v_gene: TRBV9; CDR3aa: CASSQKPGQGVIGYTF; CDR3nt: TGTGCCAGCAGCCAAAAACCCGGACAGGGTGTTATCGGCTACACCTTC
d_gene: .; abundance: .; j_gene: TRBJ2-6; v_gene: TRBV28; CDR3aa: CASSLKPGSALSGANVLTF; CDR3nt: TGTGCCAGCAGTTTAAAACCCGGGAGTGCACTCTCTGGGGCCAACGTCCTGACTTTC
d_gene: TRBD2; abundance: .; j_gene: TRBJ2-1; v_gene: TRBV9; CDR3aa: CASSVVGLAGFNEQFF; CDR3nt: TGTGCCAGCAGCGTAGTCGGACTAGCGGGGTTCAATGAGCAGTTCTTC
d_gene: .; abundance: .; j_gene: TRBJ1-6; v_gene: TRBV4-3; CDR3aa: CASSHLGGRAPRRSSPLHF; CDR3nt: TGCGCCAGCAGCCACCTCGGAGGAAGGGCCCCCCGTCGGAGTTCACCCCTCCACTTT
d_gene: .; abundance: .; j_gene: TRBJ2-5; v_gene: TRBV7-6; CDR3aa: CASSLGSGRKEETQYF; CDR3nt: TGTGCCAGCAGCTTAGGATCAGGGAGGAAAGAGGAGACCCAGTACTTC
d_gene: .; abundance: .; j_gene: TRBJ1-1; v_gene: TRBV5-1; CDR3aa: CASSLYRDTEAFF; CDR3nt: TGCGCCAGCAGCTTATACAGGGATACTGAAGCTTTCTTT
d_gene: .; abundance: .; j_gene: TRBJ2-2; v_gene: TRBV11-2; CDR3aa: CASSVTGERWTGELFF; CDR3nt: TGTGCCAGCAGCGTAACAGGTGAAAGATGGACCGGGGAGCTGTTTTTT
d_gene: .; abundance: .; j_gene: TRBJ1-2; v_gene: TRBV5-4; CDR3aa: CASSFGGGGYTF; CDR3nt: TGTGCCAGCAGCTTCGGGGGAGGGGGCTACACCTTC
d_gene: .; abundance: once; j_gene: TRBJ1-1; v_gene: TRBV5-1; CDR3aa: CASSLGGRPNTEAFF; CDR3nt: TGCGCCAGCAGCTTGGGTGGACGACCGAACACTGAAGCTTTCTTT
d_gene: .; abundance: .; j_gene: TRBJ2-7; v_gene: TRBV7-6; CDR3aa: CASSLAGGSYEQYF; CDR3nt: TGTGCCAGCAGCTTAGCAGGGGGGTCCTACGAGCAGTACTTC
d_gene: .; abundance: .; j_gene: TRBJ2-7; v_gene: TRBV2; CDR3aa: CASSGYYEQYF; CDR3nt: TGTGCCAGCAGTGGGTACTACGAGCAGTACTTC
d_gene: TRBD2; abundance: .; j_gene: TRBJ2-5; v_gene: TRBV4-1; CDR3aa: CASSPGTSVQETQYF; CDR3nt: TGCGCCAGCAGCCCTGGGACTAGCGTACAAGAGACCCAGTACTTC
d_gene: TRBD2; abundance: .; j_gene: TRBJ2-1; v_gene: TRBV7-3; CDR3aa: CASSLSGGASYNEQFF; CDR3nt: TGTGCCAGCAGCCTTAGCGGGGGGGCCTCCTACAATGAGCAGTTCTTC
d_gene: .; abundance: .; j_gene: TRBJ2-2; v_gene: TRBV27; CDR3aa: CASSWARGGELFF; CDR3nt: TGTGCCAGCAGTTGGGCCCGGGGAGGGGAGCTGTTTTTT
d_gene: .; abundance: .; j_gene: TRBJ2-7; v_gene: TRBV11-2; CDR3aa: CASSLSIPNEQYF; CDR3nt: TGTGCCAGCAGCTTAAGTATTCCAAACGAGCAGTACTTC
d_gene: .; abundance: .; j_gene: TRBJ2-7; v_gene: TRBV7-6; CDR3aa: CASSWGIAYEQYF; CDR3nt: TGTGCCAGCAGCTGGGGAATAGCCTACGAGCAGTACTTC
d_gene: .; abundance: few; j_gene: TRBJ1-6; v_gene: TRBV7-9; CDR3aa: CASSRTISGNSPLHF; CDR3nt: TGTGCCAGCAGCCGGACCATCTCGGGGAATTCACCCCTCCACTTT
d_gene: TRBD1; abundance: .; j_gene: TRBJ2-5; v_gene: TRBV5-1; CDR3aa: CASSSAQGAAETQYF; CDR3nt: TGCGCCAGCAGCTCCGCACAGGGGGCTGCCGAGACCCAGTACTTC
d_gene: TRBD2; abundance: .; j_gene: TRBJ2-2; v_gene: TRBV9; CDR3aa: CASSPSGGASGELFF; CDR3nt: TGTGCCAGCAGCCCATCCGGGGGGGCCTCCGGGGAGCTGTTTTTT
d_gene: .; abundance: .; j_gene: TRBJ1-2; v_gene: TRBV13; CDR3aa: CASSLGTGSGYTF; CDR3nt: TGTGCCAGCAGCTTAGGCACGGGCAGTGGCTACACCTTC
d_gene: .; abundance: .; j_gene: TRBJ1-5; v_gene: TRBV19; CDR3aa: CASSLGSQPQHF; CDR3nt: TGTGCCAGTAGCTTGGGGAGTCAGCCCCAGCATTTT
d_gene: .; abundance: .; j_gene: TRBJ2-7; v_gene: TRBV5-6; CDR3aa: CASSLAESYEQYF; CDR3nt: TGTGCCAGCAGCTTAGCCGAATCCTACGAGCAGTACTTC
d_gene: .; abundance: .; j_gene: TRBJ2-2; v_gene: TRBV28; CDR3aa: CASRLRGAGELFF; CDR3nt: TGTGCCAGCAGGCTCAGGGGTGCCGGGGAGCTGTTTTTT
d_gene: .; abundance: .; j_gene: TRBJ1-1; v_gene: TRBV6-6; CDR3aa: CASSYFLKRDTEAFF; CDR3nt: TGTGCCAGCAGTTACTTTTTGAAGCGCGACACTGAAGCTTTCTTT
d_gene: .; abundance: .; j_gene: TRBJ1-2; v_gene: TRBV25-1; CDR3aa: CASSDTNYGYTF; CDR3nt: TGTGCCAGCAGTGATACTAACTATGGCTACACCTTC
d_gene: .; abundance: .; j_gene: TRBJ1-5; v_gene: TRBV5-4; CDR3aa: CASSLGGLDQPQHF; CDR3nt: TGTGCCAGCAGCTTGGGTGGACTAGATCAGCCCCAGCATTTT
d_gene: .; abundance: .; j_gene: TRBJ2-7; v_gene: TRBV27; CDR3aa: CASSSQHEQYF; CDR3nt: TGTGCCAGCAGTTCGCAGCACGAGCAGTACTTC
d_gene: .; abundance: .; j_gene: TRBJ2-7; v_gene: TRBV9; CDR3aa: CASSIQGGYEQYF; CDR3nt: TGTGCCAGCAGCATCCAGGGGGGCTACGAGCAGTACTTC
d_gene: .; abundance: .; j_gene: TRBJ2-1; v_gene: TRBV4-3; CDR3aa: CASSQYPPSSYNEQFF; CDR3nt: TGCGCCAGCAGCCAATATCCCCCGAGCTCCTACAATGAGCAGTTCTTC
d_gene: .; abundance: .; j_gene: TRBJ1-3; v_gene: TRBV5-5; CDR3aa: CASSLNPGSGNTIYF; CDR3nt: TGTGCCAGCAGCTTGAATCCAGGCTCTGGAAACACCATATATTTT